These 28 T cell receptor beta chains were all obtained from the same sample, sequenced in a study of cytomegalovirus exposure and HLA in healthy donors. With 60 Vbeta and 13 Jbeta primers, the PCR was carried out. Libraries were prepared by immunoSEQ multiplex PCR; TCRdb keeps only in-frame clonotypes and omits some of them. This table has about 130,000 clones, 74% appearing once. Sequencing was done on a sample of PBMCs. These receptors were obtained from a woman aged 45 to 65 in good health and CMV-seropositive.

There are a few counts of this clone. The genes are TRBV5-1 and TRBJ1-6; D remains unclear. Germline assignment: CDR1 SGHRS and CDR2 YFSETQ. CDR3 length: 13 amino acids. Trimming cost V 3 bases and J 15 bases, with 16 bases left between them. DNA for the CDR3: TGCGCCAGCAGCTACGCCTCAGAGGGTCTCCTCCACTTT. Its protein product is CASSYASEGLLHF.

This chain joins TRBV25-1 and TRBJ1-4; the D gene is possibly TRBD1 (5 bases). The CDR3 contains 14 residues. V lost 2 bases, J lost 8 bases, and 12 bases lay in between. The germline CDR1 and CDR2 sequences are MGHDK and SYGVNS. The CDR3 nucleotides read TGTGCCAGCAGTGAAGCAGGGTTCCGAGAAAAACTGTTTTTT. Protein product: CASSEAGFREKLFF. The full variable domain, in which reference TRBV25-1 and TRBJ1-4 provide the parts outside the CDR3, is EADIYQTPRYLVIGTGKKITLECSQTMGHDKMYWYQQDPGMELHLIHYSYGVNSTEKGDLSSESTVSRIRTEHFPLTLESARPSHTSQYLCASSEAGFREKLFFGSGTQLSVL.

The V and J genes are TRBV9 and TRBJ1-3, with 8 bases lining up with TRBD1. Germline V gene lookup returns CDR1 SGDLS and CDR2 YYNGEE. V lost 4 bases, J lost 5 bases, and 5 bases stayed unmatched. The CDR3 spans 14 residues. CDR3 region: CASSLGQGRNTIYF. The DNA of the CDR3 is TGTGCCAGCAGCCTCGGACAGGGTAGAAACACCATATATTTT.

The chain is built from TRBV7-6 and TRBJ2-7, with TRBD1 matching 9 bases. Germline V gene data show CDR1 as SGHVS and CDR2 as FNYEAQ. There are 16 residues in the CDR3. Losses at the gene ends were 6 bases for V and 3 bases for J; bases not matched to a gene: 12. CDR3 sequence: CASSLLPGQGDYEQYF. CDR3 DNA sequence: TGTGCCAGCAGTTTACTACCGGGACAGGGCGACTACGAGCAGTACTTC.

Here the CDR3 reads CASSSKGGAAYEQYF. CDR3 DNA sequence: TGTGCCAGCAGCTCCAAGGGGGGGGCAGCCTACGAGCAGTACTTC. The V call is TRBV7-8, the J call TRBJ2-7; a possible D gene is TRBD2 (7 bases). The CDR3 is made up of 15 amino acids. The V and J ends lost 4 bases and 2 bases respectively, with 15 bases between them. From germline, CDR1 is SGHVS and CDR2 FQNEAQ.

This clone came up once. No conserved phenylalanine or tryptophan is present at the end of the CDR3, so a read error is the likely explanation. The genes are TRBV5-4 and TRBJ1-4; D may be TRBD1 (6 bases). Trimming removed 3 bases at V and 4 bases at J, with 16 bases between. Germline assignment: CDR1 SGHNT and CDR2 YYREEE (reference sequence). The CDR3 length is 16 residues. Here the CDR3 DNA reads TGTGCCAGCAGCTCGACAGGAGCTGGGGGTAATGAAAAACTGTTTCTT. Translated, it gives CASSSTGAGGNEKLFL.

This chain links TRBV13 with TRBJ1-1; 7 bases map to TRBD1. Germline CDR1 PRHDT, CDR2 FYEKMQ (reference sequence). The V segment lost 2 bases and the J segment 6 bases; nucleotides outside the gene matches: 6. The CDR3 has 14 residues. CDR3 sequence reads: CASSLSAGGSEAFF. CDR3 DNA sequence: TGTGCCAGCAGCTTATCTGCAGGGGGTTCTGAAGCTTTCTTT.

The V gene is TRBV14, the J gene TRBJ2-5; TRBD2 matches 9 bases. Germline V lookup: CDR1 SGHDN, CDR2 FVKESK. The V segment lost 0 bases and the J segment 5 bases; nucleotides outside the gene matches: 7. The CDR3 is made up of 16 amino acids. CDR3 DNA: TGTGCCAGCAGCCAAGATCATCCGACTAGCGGTGAGACCCAGTACTTC. It yields the protein CASSQDHPTSGETQYF.

This clone was seen once. The CDR3 region has the DNA TGTGCCAGCAAAGCTAGCGGGGGGACAGATACGCAGTATTTT. Residues: CASKASGGTDTQYF. This chain uses TRBV2 with TRBJ2-3; TRBD2 aligns across 11 bases. Germline CDR1 is SNHLY and CDR2 is FYNNEI. V dropped 7 bases and J dropped 3; count of bases not matched to a gene: 3. This CDR3 spans 14 amino acids.

Worth noting for this clone: The sample has other DNA sequences that encode this CDR3 too. The chain has TRBV5-1 and TRBJ2-1; unclear D gene. V lost 0 bases and J 3 bases, leaving 7 bases between the germline ends. CDR3 length equals 14 residues. Germline values: CDR1 SGHRS, CDR2 YFSETQ. CDR3 DNA sequence: TGCGCCAGCAGCTTGGCAGGCAGCTACAATGAGCAGTTCTTC. This gives the protein CASSLAGSYNEQFF.

In its sample, this clone was seen a few times. The chain recombines TRBV5-6 with TRBJ2-3; TRBD2 agrees at 8 bases. This CDR3 is 16 amino acids long. In germline, CDR1 is SGHDT, CDR2 YYEEEE. With V trimmed by 3 bases and J by 4 bases, 10 bases remained unmatched. CDR3 residues: CASSSTGREGADTQYF. CDR3 in DNA: TGTGCCAGCAGCTCGACGGGACGGGAGGGTGCAGATACGCAGTATTTT.

The chain carries TRBV7-6 and TRBJ1-5; no firm D call. The CDR3 is 14 amino acids. Germline-derived CDR1 and CDR2 are SGHVS and FNYEAQ. With 1 base removed from V and 4 bases from J, the gap between germline ends came to 8 bases. CDR3 coding DNA: TGTGCCAGCAGCTTAGGCCCGGGGAATCAGCCCCAGCATTTT. Translated, it gives CASSLGPGNQPQHF.

This chain joins TRBV4-1 and TRBJ1-6, with D unresolved. This CDR3 has 15 residues. V lost 5 bases to trimming and J lost 2 bases, with 10 bases between them. Germline V gene sequence: CDR1 MGHRA, CDR2 YSYEKL. The DNA for the CDR3 is TGCGCCAGCAGCTCAGTGGGCCCCTATAATTCACCCCTCCACTTT. It codes for CASSSVGPYNSPLHF.

The chain couples TRBV9 to TRBJ1-6; no definite D call. The length of the CDR3 is 18 residues. Looked up from germline, CDR1 is SGDLS and CDR2 is YYNGEE. The V end lost 3 bases, the J end lost 6 bases, and 22 bases lay between the germline ends. This CDR3 reads CASSASAVLERANSPLHF. Written as DNA, the CDR3 is TGTGCCAGCAGCGCCTCCGCGGTTCTCGAGAGGGCTAATTCACCCCTCCACTTT.

The chain has TRBV28 and TRBJ2-7; a possible D gene is TRBD2 (7 bases). V gave up 5 bases and J gave up 1 base, with 18 bases separating them. CDR3 length: 16 amino acids. In germline, CDR1 is MDHEN, CDR2 SYDVKM. DNA for the CDR3: TGTGCCAGCAGTCCAGGATCGGGGGGCAGATCCTACGAGCAGTACTTC. This gives the protein CASSPGSGGRSYEQYF. The full variable domain, its missing parts supplied by reference TRBV28 and TRBJ2-7, is DVKVTQSSRYLVKRTGEKVFLECVQDMDHENMFWYRQDPGLGLRLIYFSYDVKMKEKGDIPEGYSVSREKKERFSLILESASTNQTSMYLCASSPGSGGRSYEQYFGPGTRLTVT.

This clone was found a few times. The V call is TRBV2, the J call TRBJ2-1, with D possibly TRBD2 on 6 matching bases. The CDR3 contains 14 residues. Trimming took off 2 bases at V and 4 bases at J, with 9 bases between the two ends. Per germline, CDR1 SNHLY and CDR2 FYNNEI. This CDR3 is CASSEIGGYNEQFF. In DNA, the CDR3 is TGTGCCAGCAGTGAAATCGGGGGATACAATGAGCAGTTCTTC. The variable domain in full, with the rest retrieved from reference TRBV2 and TRBJ2-1, is EPEVTQTPSHQVTQMGQEVILRCVPISNHLYFYWYRQILGQKVEFLVSFYNNEISEKSEIFDDQFSVERPDGSNFTLKIRSTKLEDSAMYFCASSEIGGYNEQFFGPGTRLTVL.

This rearrangement joins TRBV5-1 to TRBJ1-2; D not resolved. This CDR3 has 12 residues. Germline V gives CDR1 SGHRS, CDR2 YFSETQ. Trimming stripped 0 bases from V and 5 bases from J, with 5 bases between. The DNA of the CDR3 is TGCGCCAGCAGCTTGGGCAGTTATGGCTACACCTTC. Translating gives CASSLGSYGYTF.

The chain has TRBV6-5 and TRBJ1-4; no firm D call. The germline V gene encodes CDR1 MNHEY and CDR2 SVGAGI. V shed 2 bases and J shed 7 bases, with 14 bases lying between them. The CDR3 is 15 residues long. The CDR3 here is CASSYKRAWGEKLFF. CDR3 DNA: TGTGCCAGCAGTTACAAGCGGGCTTGGGGTGAAAAACTGTTTTTT.

This clone occurred a few times. The CDR3 nucleotides read TGTGCCAGCAGCGAGAACAGGGGAGCGAACACCGGGGAGCTGTTTTTT. Translation gives CASSENRGANTGELFF. This chain links TRBV7-9 with TRBJ2-2; TRBD1 agrees at 7 bases. The CDR3 is 16 amino acids. Germline V gene data show CDR1 as SEHNR and CDR2 as FQNEAQ (reference sequence). Germline trimming cut 5 bases from V and 0 bases from J; bases unmatched to any gene: 6.

The chain couples TRBV7-6 to TRBJ1-1; 7 bases agree with TRBD1. The CDR3 is made up of 16 amino acids. CDR1 SGHVS and CDR2 FNYEAQ come from the germline V gene. The V and J ends lost 0 bases and 9 bases, in that order; junction bases with no gene match: 13. CDR3 loop: CASSLAGGEGASQAFF. The DNA of the CDR3 is TGTGCCAGCAGCTTAGCGGGTGGAGAGGGGGCTTCCCAAGCTTTCTTT.

V gene TRBV7-9 combines with J gene TRBJ2-7; the match to TRBD2 covers 11 bases. Trimming at V came to 4 bases and at J to 5 bases, leaving 10 bases not matched to a gene. Germline V gene lookup returns CDR1 SEHNR and CDR2 FQNEAQ (reference sequence). This CDR3 has 16 amino acids. The DNA of the CDR3 is TGTGCCAGCAGCTCCGAGGATAGCGGGGGGGCCGACGAGCAGTACTTC. Translation: CASSSEDSGGADEQYF.

This clone was picked up one time. The rearrangement links TRBV11-2 to TRBJ2-2; 7 nucleotides align to TRBD2. The CDR3 contains 16 residues. The germline V gene has CDR1 SGHAT and CDR2 FQNNGV. The V segment lost 1 base and the J segment 1 base; nucleotides outside the gene matches: 3. CDR3 loop: CASSLGGGGNTGELFF. DNA for the CDR3: TGTGCCAGCAGCTTAGGGGGCGGGGGGAACACCGGGGAGCTGTTTTTT.

As for this clone: Because the CDR3's place on the DNA is in doubt, the DNA is left out and the CDR3 is given as listed by TCRdb. The CDR3: CSSSTSGHRGETQYF. The chain has TRBV7-9 and TRBJ2-5; the DNA was not used to check the table's D call, TRBD1. In germline, CDR1 is SEHNR, CDR2 FQNEAQ (reference sequence). The CDR3 has 15 residues if both end residues are counted.

This clone was recorded only once. The V gene is TRBV5-1, the J gene TRBJ2-3; maybe TRBD1 (6 bases). V lost 4 bases, J lost 3 bases, and 9 bases lay in between. The CDR3 has 13 residues. Germline V lookup: CDR1 SGHRS, CDR2 YFSETQ. The CDR3 spells CASSGGSTDTQYF. DNA for the CDR3: TGCGCCAGCAGCGGGGGCTCGACAGATACGCAGTATTTT.

The chain joins TRBV11-2 to TRBJ1-4; D may be TRBD1 (5 bases). Germline-derived CDR1 and CDR2 are SGHAT and FQNNGV. The CDR3 runs to 19 residues. Trimming took 1 base from V and 1 from J, leaving 19 bases between them. The CDR3 spells CASSLVFGGKAGTNEKLFF. In nucleotides, the CDR3 is TGTGCCAGCAGCTTAGTGTTCGGGGGGAAGGCTGGAACTAATGAAAAACTGTTTTTT.

This clone was counted once. The chain employs TRBV29-1 and TRBJ1-5, with 8 nucleotides matching TRBD1. With V trimmed by 7 bases and J by 3 bases, 5 bases remained unmatched. The CDR3 consists of 13 residues. The germline V gene encodes CDR1 SQVTM and CDR2 ANQGSEA. As DNA, the CDR3 is TGCAGCGCCCGGACAGGGATCAATCAGCCCCAGCATTTT. This translates into CSARTGINQPQHF. The variable domain in full, with the rest retrieved from reference TRBV29-1 and TRBJ1-5, is SAVISQKPSRDICQRGTSLTIQCQVDSQVTMMFWYRQQPGQSLTLIATANQGSEATYESGFVIDKFPISRPNLTFSTLTVSNMSPEDSSIYLCSARTGINQPQHFGDGTRLSIL.

This chain links TRBV6-1 with TRBJ2-7; 9 bases are shared with TRBD1. The trim removed 6 bases at V and 4 bases at J, leaving 7 bases unmatched. From germline, CDR1 is MNHNS and CDR2 SASEGT. The CDR3 has 14 amino acids. As DNA, the CDR3 is TGTGCCAGCAGGGTGGGACAGGGAATATACGAGCAGTACTTC. It specifies CASRVGQGIYEQYF.

The CDR3 loop is CASSTRLAGVGETQYF. The CDR3 nucleotides are TGCGCCAGCAGCACCCGGCTAGCGGGGGTAGGAGAGACCCAGTACTTC. V is TRBV5-1 and J is TRBJ2-5, with 10 bases matching TRBD2. Per germline, CDR1 SGHRS and CDR2 YFSETQ. J was trimmed by 4 bases and V by 4 bases; bases with no gene match: 10. CDR3 size: 16 residues.